The following is a TCR beta chain sequence with its context. This record comes from a study of blood T cell repertoires in COVID-19. Across the study: Whether acute or convalescent, the COVID-19 samples came from the United States, Italy and Spain. PBMCs, B-cell-depleted T cells, or T cells were the source of the cDNA or gDNA that made up the material.

TCRdb's table, derived via immunoSEQ multiplex PCR, lists solely in-frame clones and lacks some. The profile covers approximately 200,000 clones, with 80% to 90% appearing a single time and approximately 4% taken by the ten largest. Donors were grouped by their self-reported clinical history. The sample taken for sequencing was PBMCs or T cells enriched from blood (not recorded which). The receptor was isolated from a woman aged 25 to 45 who had been exposed to COVID-19.

CDR3 nucleotide sequence: TGTGCCAGCAGCCAGGGGCAGAATAATTCACCCCTCCACTTT. Its translation is CASSQGQNNSPLHF. This chain uses TRBV7-9 with TRBJ1-6; weak D call: TRBD1 (6 bases). The CDR3 runs to 14 residues. Trimming removed 5 bases from V and 5 bases from J, with 10 bases in between. Per germline, CDR1 SEHNR and CDR2 FQNEAQ (reference sequence). The whole variable domain, remainder taken from reference TRBV7-9 and TRBJ1-6, is DTGVSQNPRHKITKRGQNVTFRCDPISEHNRLYWYRQTLGQGPEFLTYFQNEAQLEKSRLLSDRFSAERPKGSFSTLEIQRTEQGDSAMYLCASSQGQNNSPLHFGNGTRLTVT.